One sample yielded the 25 T cell receptor beta chains listed below, sequenced in a study of blood T cells in healthy people across ages. Through a sample-barcoded 5' primer and a J-beta primer mix, a second PCR was run for roughly 7 to 12 cycles. TCRdb analysed the 5' RACE reads with MiXCR anew, one entry per CDR3 protein. Counted here are approximately 820,000 distinct CDR3 sequences, approximately 48% occurring once; the ten biggest clones make up approximately 20%. The material sequenced was blood. The receptors stem from a man between 60 and 70 years old in good health.

This clonotype turned up a few times. This sequence may be a read error, since a much larger clone differs from it by one base. This chain connects TRBV20-1 to TRBJ2-1; tentative D call: TRBD1 (5 bases). The J call could be wrong; TRBJ2-7 is a better fit for the DNA end. The V gene's germline CDR1 is DFQATT and CDR2 SNEGSKA (reference sequence). This CDR3 is built from 14 residues. CDR3 nucleotides: TGCAGTGCTAACTATTGGGGCTCCTACAATGAGCAGTACTTC. This sequence encodes CSANYWGSYNEQYF.

The J gene is TRBJ1-2, the V gene TRBV6-6; D uncertain. Germline values: CDR1 MNHNY, CDR2 SVGAGI (reference sequence). V was trimmed by 6 bases and J by 4 bases, leaving 15 bases between them. This CDR3 contains 14 residues. The CDR3 is CASSLIRDSYGYTF. The CDR3, as DNA: TGTGCCAGCAGCTTAATCCGGGATAGCTATGGCTACACCTTC.

A remark on this clonotype: The DNA is left out, because the CDR3 cannot be placed on it with certainty; the CDR3 is given as TCRdb lists it. The rearrangement uses TRBV28 and TRBJ2-5; the table's D call, TRBD2, has no DNA check behind it. The length of the CDR3 is 14 amino acids, counting both ends. CDR1 and CDR2 (germline): MDHEN, SYDVKM. CDR3: CASSWGGGAKTLYF.

About this clonotype: One base away lies a much larger clone, so this may be a sequencing read error. The chain employs TRBV7-2 and TRBJ1-5; tentatively, D is TRBD1 (5 bases). Germline V gene lookup returns CDR1 SGHTA and CDR2 FQGNSA. The CDR3 contains 15 residues. The CDR3 loop reads CASSSDRALGQPLHF. Here the CDR3 DNA reads TGTGCCAGCAGCTCTGACCGGGCCCTGGGGCAGCCCCTGCATTTT.

This chain uses TRBV20-1 with TRBJ2-7; D is undetermined. Germline CDR1 DFQATT, CDR2 SNEGSKA (reference sequence). The CDR3 spans 14 residues. Trimming removed 0 bases at V and 2 bases at J, with 11 bases between. CDR3 sequence: CSARDLSRTYEQYF. The CDR3 nucleotides are TGCAGTGCTAGAGATTTGAGCCGAACCTACGAGCAGTACTTC.

This chain connects TRBV30 to TRBJ2-5; D is uncertain. V was shortened by 2 bases and J by 3 bases, with 4 bases between the two germline ends. Germline CDR1 and CDR2: GTSNPN and SVGIG (reference sequence). CDR3 size: 11 residues. CDR3 nucleotide sequence: TGTGCCTGGAGTTCAAAAGAGACCCAGTACTTC. It specifies CAWSSKETQYF.

The chain links TRBV5-1 to TRBJ2-3, with D perhaps TRBD1 or TRBD2 (5 bases each). V gave up 3 bases and J gave up 8 bases, with 19 bases separating them. Germline loops: CDR1 SGHRS, CDR2 YFSETQ. The CDR3 length is 15 residues. The CDR3 here is CASSWGSPPPVTQYF. CDR3 bases: TGCGCCAGCAGCTGGGGGTCCCCACCCCCAGTTACGCAGTATTTT.

In this sample, this clonotype turned up a few times. The chain has TRBV13 and TRBJ2-7, with D perhaps matching TRBD1 (6 bases). V was pared by 4 bases and J by 0 bases, with 19 bases between. Per the germline V gene, CDR1 is PRHDT and CDR2 is FYEKMQ (reference sequence). CDR3 size: 17 residues. The CDR3 sequence: CASSYGVGDTSSYEQYF. CDR3 sequence (DNA): TGTGCCAGCAGCTACGGCGTGGGGGACACAAGCTCCTACGAGCAGTACTTC. The complete variable domain, with remaining parts taken from reference TRBV13 and TRBJ2-7, reads AAGVIQSPRHLIKEKRETATLKCYPIPRHDTVYWYQQGPGQDPQFLISFYEKMQSDKGSIPDRFSAQQFSDYHSELNMSSLELGDSALYFCASSYGVGDTSSYEQYFGPGTRLTVT.

The chain is built from TRBV18 and TRBJ1-1; 10 nucleotides align to TRBD1. V was pared by 1 base and J by 7 bases, with 9 bases of the junction left unmatched. Germline V CDR1 and CDR2: KGHSH, LQKENI. This CDR3 has 16 residues. The CDR3 here is CASSPLSPGQGNEAFF. CDR3 DNA sequence: TGTGCCAGCTCACCACTCTCCCCGGGACAGGGGAATGAAGCTTTCTTT. The full variable domain, with the rest looked up from reference TRBV18 and TRBJ1-1, is NAGVMQNPRHLVRRRGQEARLRCSPMKGHSHVYWYRQLPEEGLKFMVYLQKENIIDESGMPKERFSAEFPKEGPSILRIQQVVRGDSAAYFCASSPLSPGQGNEAFFGQGTRLTVV.

The genes are TRBV6-1 and TRBJ1-2; a possible D gene is TRBD1 (5 bases). CDR1 and CDR2 (germline): MNHNS, SASEGT. CDR3 size: 16 residues. Trimming took 8 bases from V and 5 from J, leaving 24 bases between them. CDR3 in DNA: TGTGCCAGCCCGGGATGGAGCCCCCAGGGAGGGTATGGCTACACCTTC. Amino acids: CASPGWSPQGGYGYTF.

This clonotype was counted a few times. V gene TRBV27 combines with J gene TRBJ1-2; 8 nucleotides line up with TRBD1. This CDR3 has 14 amino acids. CDR1 is MNHEY, CDR2 SMNVEV, per germline (reference sequence). V shed 5 bases, J shed 5 bases, and the junction held 7 bases outside the gene matches. Here the CDR3 DNA reads TGTGCCAGCAGTCCACAGGGGGACTCGTATGGCTACACCTTC. Its translation: CASSPQGDSYGYTF.

The chain links TRBV29-1 to TRBJ2-7; D is perhaps TRBD1 or TRBD2 (5 bases each). Germline V lookup: CDR1 SQVTM, CDR2 ANQGSEA. The V gene lost 4 bases and the J gene lost 3 bases, with 13 bases spanning the gap. This CDR3 spans 13 amino acids. The CDR3 DNA reads as TGCAGCGTTGGTGGGACGACATTCTACGAGCAGTACTTC. This codes for CSVGGTTFYEQYF.

The chain uses TRBV20-1 and TRBJ2-7, with D possibly being TRBD1 (6 bases). Germline V CDR1 and CDR2: DFQATT, SNEGSKA (reference sequence). The CDR3 sequence is 12 residues long. The CDR3 bases are TGCAGCGCAGGGGCAGGGATGGGCGAGCAGTACTTC. Protein: CSAGAGMGEQYF.

The gene calls are TRBV6-2 or TRBV6-3 and TRBJ2-1; no firm D call. From germline, CDR1 is MNHEY and CDR2 SVGEGT. V gave up 2 bases and J gave up 7 bases, with 15 bases separating them. The CDR3 is 15 amino acids. Written as DNA, the CDR3 is TGTGCCAGCAGTTACCTCAAGCGAACGGAGAATGAGCAGTTCTTC. It encodes CASSYLKRTENEQFF.

The V call is TRBV2, the J call TRBJ2-7; D could derive from TRBD1 or TRBD2 (5 bases each). The CDR3 runs to 12 residues. Germline assignment: CDR1 SNHLY and CDR2 FYNNEI. The V and J ends lost 6 bases and 3 bases respectively, with 9 bases between them. CDR3 DNA sequence: TGTGCCAGCAGGAGGGACCACTACGAGCAGTACTTC. Its translation is CASRRDHYEQYF.

The V call is TRBV20-1, the J call TRBJ2-7; perhaps TRBD1 as D (6 bases). Germline CDR1 DFQATT, CDR2 SNEGSKA (reference sequence). The V and J ends lost 3 bases and 10 bases respectively, with 25 bases between them. This CDR3 spans 15 amino acids. CDR3 protein: CSASDPQRGQEAQYF. CDR3 nucleotide sequence: TGCAGTGCTAGTGATCCCCAGAGGGGACAAGAGGCCCAGTACTTC.

The chain couples TRBV9 to TRBJ2-7, with D perhaps being TRBD1 or TRBD2 (5 bases each). CDR3 length: 15 residues. V dropped 0 bases and J dropped 2 bases, with 12 bases sitting between them. Germline lookup yields CDR1 SGDLS and CDR2 YYNGEE. In DNA form, the CDR3 reads TGTGCCAGCAGCGTAGGGGGACGGGTTACCTACGAGCAGTACTTC. Its translation: CASSVGGRVTYEQYF. Based on the CDR3 plus reference TRBV9 and TRBJ2-7, the full variable domain is DSGVTQTPKHLITATGQRVTLRCSPRSGDLSVYWYQQSLDQGLQFLIQYYNGEERAKGNILERFSAQQFPDLHSELNLSSLELGDSALYFCASSVGGRVTYEQYFGPGTRLTVT.

This clonotype showed up just a few times. The CDR3 here is CATSRDWSSPAVGTQYF. CDR3 DNA sequence: TGTGCCACCAGCAGAGATTGGTCTAGCCCGGCAGTGGGTACGCAGTATTTT. The chain combines TRBV15 with TRBJ2-3; a possible D gene is TRBD2 (5 bases). The CDR3 covers 17 residues. CDR1 LNHNV and CDR2 YYDKDF come from the germline V gene (reference sequence). With 0 bases removed from V and 8 bases from J, the gap between germline ends came to 21 bases.

The rearrangement uses TRBV10-3 and TRBJ2-3; TRBD2 matches at 7 bases. The germline gives CDR1 ENHRY, CDR2 SYGVKD. The CDR3 loop spans 13 amino acids. V was pared by 5 bases and J by 1 base, with 0 bases of the junction left unmatched. The CDR3 nucleotides are TGTGCCATCAGTACTAGCGGCACAGATACGCAGTATTTT. Its translation is CAISTSGTDTQYF.

The chain links TRBV7-2 to TRBJ1-2; D may be TRBD1 (6 bases). CDR3 length equals 16 residues. CDR1 is SGHTA and CDR2 is FQGNSA in the germline V gene. V was cut by 2 bases and J by 1 base, with 14 bases left in between. CDR3 residues: CASSLTGTLGNYGYTF. For the CDR3, the DNA is TGTGCCAGCAGCTTAACAGGGACTCTTGGTAACTATGGCTACACCTTC.

V gene TRBV20-1 combines with J gene TRBJ2-6, with D perhaps TRBD1 (6 bases). V was trimmed by 3 bases and J by 1 base, leaving 10 bases between them. Per germline, CDR1 DFQATT and CDR2 SNEGSKA (reference sequence). The CDR3 contains 15 residues. Written as DNA, the CDR3 is TGCAGTGCTAGTGAGGGGGAATCTGGGGCCAACGTCCTGACTTTC. This encodes CSASEGESGANVLTF.

The V gene is TRBV27, the J gene TRBJ2-4, with 7 bases that match TRBD1. The J call may be in error: the DNA end matches TRBJ2-7 better. This CDR3 comprises 14 residues. CDR1 is MNHEY and CDR2 is SMNVEV in the germline V gene (reference sequence). The CDR3 reads CASSVGTDYYEQYF. The CDR3 DNA is TGTGCCAGCAGTGTTGGGACAGACTACTACGAGCAGTACTTC.

The rearrangement joins TRBV7-2 to TRBJ1-2; D possibly corresponds to TRBD1 (5 bases). The germline gives CDR1 SGHTA, CDR2 FQGNSA. V lost 5 bases, J lost 6 bases, and 19 bases lay in between. The CDR3 totals 15 residues. As DNA, the CDR3 is TGTGCCAGCAGCCCAAGGGACGCGAGGGACGATGGCTACACCTTC. Encoded protein: CASSPRDARDDGYTF.

A word on this clonotype: A clone one base away is much larger, so this may be a read error. This chain uses TRBV7-2 with TRBJ2-1; TRBD2 aligns across 8 bases. This CDR3 is built from 15 residues. Germline V lookup: CDR1 SGHTA, CDR2 FQGNSA. With 3 bases clipped from V and 7 bases from J, the junction kept 8 bases outside the gene matches. The CDR3 coding sequence is TGTGCCAGCAGCTTCGGTAGCGGGGCTAGGAATGAGCAGTTCTTC. It is translated as CASSFGSGARNEQFF.

This rearrangement joins TRBV7-7 to TRBJ2-2, with D hard to call. The germline V gene has CDR1 SSHAT and CDR2 FNYEAQ (reference sequence). The CDR3 has 14 amino acids. Trimming stripped 5 bases from V and 1 base from J, with 8 bases between. The CDR3 nucleotides are TGTGCCAGCAGCCCTGACTTGAACACCGGGGAGCTGTTTTTT. The encoded protein is CASSPDLNTGELFF.